The clone carrying this T cell receptor beta chain has at least ten counts. The sample is drawn from a study of neurological immune-mediated disorders. CDR3 length: 15 amino acids. Germline loops: CDR1 SGHAT, CDR2 FQNNGV. J lost 5 bases, V lost 4 bases, and 7 bases had no gene match. The authors made cDNA by 5'RACE with 10-nucleotide random UMIs. TCRdb redid the calling of the 5' RACE reads with MiXCR, one entry per CDR3 protein. The repertoire includes over 55,000 distinct CDR3 sequences, roughly 10% of them detected once, and more than 9% sits in the top ten. Time point here: longitudinal time-point 1 (baseline). The group of healthy controls was made up of people who were blood bank volunteers in Maryland, USA.

V usage is TRBV11-2 and J usage is TRBJ2-3; 9 nucleotides agree with TRBD1. This sequence was found in a man aged 25-45 years in good health. The sample comprised PBMCs. The CDR3 bases are TGTGCCAGCAGCTCTCCGACAGGGGGGATAGATACGCAGTATTTT. It specifies CASSSPTGGIDTQYF.